The 5 T cell receptor beta chains listed next were all sequenced from one sample in a study of CD4 T cells in relation to SARS-CoV-2 and coronaviruses. Before the COVID-19 pandemic, during about 2010-2018, CD4+ T cells were taken from unexposed donors. The repertoire was sequenced with immunoSEQ multiplex PCR; TCRdb's copy has only in-frame clones and lacks some. The data hold some 70,000 clones, with 90% to 95% observed a single time. The specimen was naive CD4+ T cells from PBMCs. The subset denotes: naive CD4+ T cells isolated by negative enrichment. These receptors were obtained from a human donor in good health.

V gene TRBV3-1 (or the pseudogene TRBV3-2) combines with J gene TRBJ1-4; possibly TRBD1 for D (5 bases). This CDR3 has 15 residues. CDR1 and CDR2 (germline): LGHDT, YNNKEL (reference sequence). V was pared by 4 bases and J by 3 bases, with 12 bases between. CDR3 DNA: TGTGCCAGCAGCCCGAGGGGAGCGGCTAATGAAAAACTGTTTTTT. Protein product: CASSPRGAANEKLFF.

This clone showed up just once. The V and J genes are TRBV10-3 and TRBJ1-1, with D unresolved. Germline CDR1 ENHRY, CDR2 SYGVKD. V lost 3 bases to trimming and J lost 1 base, with 6 bases between them. The CDR3 is 13 amino acids. The CDR3 DNA is TGTGCCATCAGTGATCCCAAGAACACTGAAGCTTTCTTT. Its protein is CAISDPKNTEAFF.

Only one count was recorded for this clone. This chain links TRBV9 with TRBJ2-3; D gene uncertain. The CDR3 totals 15 residues. Germline CDR1 is SGDLS and CDR2 is YYNGEE. V lost 0 bases and J lost 3, with 11 bases in between. This CDR3 is CASSVAPAQTDTQYF. DNA for the CDR3: TGTGCCAGCAGCGTAGCCCCAGCCCAGACAGATACGCAGTATTTT.

The chain is built from TRBV28 and TRBJ1-6; D is perhaps TRBD1 (5 bases). Germline assignment: CDR1 MDHEN and CDR2 SYDVKM. The CDR3 has 15 residues. The germline V and J ends were trimmed by 8 bases and 9 bases, with 20 bases remaining between them. CDR3 nucleotide sequence: TGTGCCAGCGGGCTCGGGGGTTCCAACCCTTCACCCCTCCACTTT. The encoded protein is CASGLGGSNPSPLHF.

This clone came up once. Here the CDR3 reads CASSILADNTGELFF. In nucleotides, the CDR3 is TGTGCCAGTAGTATCCTAGCGGATAACACCGGGGAGCTGTTTTTT. The chain links TRBV19 to TRBJ2-2; 7 nucleotides agree with TRBD2. Germline loops: CDR1 LNHDA, CDR2 SQIVND (reference sequence). The CDR3 totals 15 residues. With 3 bases clipped from V and 2 bases from J, the junction kept 3 bases outside the gene matches.